The 18 T cell receptor beta chains below come from one sample, sequenced in a study of identifying expanded T cells in peripheral blood. Assay: immunoSEQ multiplex PCR; the TCRdb copy retains only in-frame clones and omits some. Here the sample spans 91,000 or so clones, about nine tenths being singletons. Sequenced sample: blood. These receptors were collected from a person aged 18 to 70 in good health.

This rearrangement joins TRBV5-4 to TRBJ2-6; D is possibly TRBD2 (6 bases). CDR1 is SGHNT, CDR2 YYREEE, per germline (reference sequence). CDR3 length: 15 residues. V lost 1 base and J lost 2, with 7 bases in between. The DNA for the CDR3 is TGTGCCAGCAGCTTGTCGGGGGCTGGGGCCAACGTCCTGACTTTC. It encodes CASSLSGAGANVLTF.

The V gene is TRBV4-1, the J gene TRBJ2-2, with D maybe TRBD2 (6 bases). This CDR3 is 14 amino acids long. V dropped 6 bases and J dropped 5 bases, with 13 bases sitting between them. The germline V gene has CDR1 MGHRA and CDR2 YSYEKL. CDR3 in amino acids: CASSPGLATGELFF. The CDR3 DNA reads TGCGCCAGCAGTCCGGGACTTGCAACCGGGGAGCTGTTTTTT.

The chain recombines TRBV7-9 with TRBJ2-1; tentative D call: TRBD2 (7 bases). CDR1 is SEHNR and CDR2 is FQNEAQ in the germline V gene (reference sequence). The V end lost 1 base, the J end lost 13 bases, and 14 bases lay between the germline ends. The CDR3 length is 13 residues. The CDR3 DNA follows: TGTGCCAGCAGCTTAGATTGGGGGGGCTCTCAGTTCTTC. Translation gives CASSLDWGGSQFF.

The J gene is TRBJ2-3, the V gene TRBV6-4, with TRBD2 matching 9 bases. Germline CDR1 and CDR2: MRHNA and SNTAGT. V shed 6 bases and J 1 base; nucleotides not matched to a gene: 2. The CDR3 is 14 amino acids. Here the CDR3 DNA reads TGTGCCAGCAGCGTAGCGGGGGGCACAGATACGCAGTATTTT. This sequence encodes CASSVAGGTDTQYF.

This chain's CDR3 is CASSLQGDGYTF. DNA of the CDR3: TGTGCCAGCAGCCTCCAGGGGGATGGCTACACCTTC. This chain links TRBV7-8 with TRBJ1-2, with 7 bases aligning to TRBD1. The ends lost 5 bases at V and 6 bases at J; junction bases unmatched: 3. Per germline, CDR1 SGHVS and CDR2 FQNEAQ. The CDR3 has 12 residues.

The CDR3: CASSQESRNQPQHF. The CDR3, as DNA: TGCGCCAGCAGCCAAGAATCCAGAAATCAGCCCCAGCATTTT. The gene calls are TRBV4-1 and TRBJ1-5; D not certain. Germline lookup yields CDR1 MGHRA and CDR2 YSYEKL. V gave up 0 bases and J gave up 4 bases, with 7 bases separating them. The CDR3 spans 14 residues.

The J gene is TRBJ1-1, the V gene TRBV5-5; no definite D call. CDR1 and CDR2 from the germline V gene are SGHKS and YYEKEE (reference sequence). V was cut by 1 base and J by 2 bases, with 9 bases left in between. The CDR3 is 14 residues long. CDR3 region: CASSLQSANTEAFF. CDR3 bases: TGTGCCAGCAGCTTGCAATCAGCAAACACTGAAGCTTTCTTT.

This chain connects TRBV6-4 to TRBJ2-3; 9 bases map to TRBD2. V lost 2 bases, J lost 1 base, and 4 bases stayed unmatched. The germline V gene encodes CDR1 MRHNA and CDR2 SNTAGT. This CDR3 region has 16 residues. CDR3 sequence (DNA): TGTGCCAGCAGTGACAAGGCGGGAGGGGGCACAGATACGCAGTATTTT. It is translated as CASSDKAGGGTDTQYF.

This chain joins TRBV11-3 and TRBJ2-3; D call uncertain. Trimming took off 1 base at V and 0 bases at J, with 8 bases between the two ends. CDR3 length equals 15 residues. Germline V lookup: CDR1 SGHNT, CDR2 YENEEA. The CDR3 is CASSLGTSSTDTQYF. CDR3 sequence (DNA): TGTGCCAGCAGCTTAGGAACGTCGAGCACAGATACGCAGTATTTT.

The chain is built from TRBV5-1 and TRBJ1-1; D ambiguous. The V end was cut by 4 bases, the J end by 0 bases, with 10 bases between. There are 14 residues in the CDR3. Germline V CDR1 and CDR2: SGHRS, YFSETQ. Here the CDR3 reads CASSRDALNTEAFF. CDR3 DNA sequence: TGCGCCAGCAGCAGGGATGCGCTGAACACTGAAGCTTTCTTT.

Written as DNA, the CDR3 is TGTGCCAGCAGTGAAGGGGAAGCTTTCTTT. Its protein product is CASSEGEAFF. The V call is TRBV6-1, the J call TRBJ1-1; no reliable D call. Germline CDR1 reads MNHNS; CDR2 reads SASEGT. This CDR3 contains 10 residues. V was clipped by 1 base and J by 8 bases, with 2 bases between them.

CDR3: CASSYLALGYEQYF. The DNA for the CDR3 is TGTGCCAGCAGTTACTTAGCACTGGGCTACGAGCAGTACTTC. The chain carries TRBV6-6 and TRBJ2-7; unclear D gene. The V end lost 1 base, the J end lost 3 bases, and 10 bases lay between the germline ends. Germline CDR1 and CDR2: MNHNY and SVGAGI (reference sequence). CDR3 length equals 14 residues.

The genes are TRBV5-8 and TRBJ2-7, with unresolved D. The V end was cut by 7 bases, the J end by 0 bases, with 17 bases between. There are 15 residues in the CDR3. Germline assignment: CDR1 SGHTS and CDR2 YDEGEE. CDR3 sequence (DNA): TGTGCCAGCTTTACCGCACACCAAAACTCCTACGAGCAGTACTTC. Protein: CASFTAHQNSYEQYF.

The V gene is TRBV6-4, the J gene TRBJ2-1, with 10 bases lining up with TRBD2. This CDR3 spans 15 amino acids. V lost 0 bases to trimming and J lost 9 bases; unmatched junction nucleotides: 5. CDR1 MRHNA and CDR2 SNTAGT come from the germline V gene. The CDR3 bases are TGTGCCAGCAGTGACTCGACGGGACTAGCGTCTGAGCAGTTCTTC. It is translated as CASSDSTGLASEQFF.

The chain employs TRBV6-1 and TRBJ2-7, with TRBD1 matching over 7 bases. The CDR3 extends over 13 amino acids. Germline V gene sequence: CDR1 MNHNS, CDR2 SASEGT. With V trimmed by 6 bases and J by 6 bases, 8 bases remained unmatched. Here the CDR3 DNA reads TGTGCCAGCAGCTCGACAGGGTGGGCCGAGCAGTACTTC. Its translation: CASSSTGWAEQYF.

The V call is TRBV19, the J call TRBJ2-2; D possibly corresponds to TRBD1 (6 bases). Trimming removed 4 bases at V and 0 bases at J, with 12 bases between. The CDR3 is 16 residues long. CDR1 LNHDA and CDR2 SQIVND come from the germline V gene (reference sequence). The DNA of the CDR3 is TGTGCCAGTAGTAAGGACAGTTTCGCGAACACCGGGGAGCTGTTTTTT. It specifies CASSKDSFANTGELFF.

J is TRBJ1-1 and V is TRBV2; no clear D gene. Germline CDR1 reads SNHLY; CDR2 reads FYNNEI. The CDR3 length is 11 residues. V lost 7 bases, J lost 5 bases, and 8 bases lay in between. The CDR3 DNA follows: TGTGCCAGCAAAGCGGGAACTGAAGCTTTCTTT. It codes for CASKAGTEAFF.

This clone was seen more than once but under ten times. The chain joins TRBV5-4 to TRBJ2-7; 7 bases line up with TRBD2. Germline V gene lookup returns CDR1 SGHNT and CDR2 YYREEE (reference sequence). Unmatched junction bases numbered 9, after V lost 4 bases and J lost 5 bases. The CDR3 contains 14 residues. As DNA, the CDR3 is TGTGCCAGCAGCCTCGGCGGGGGATACAACGAGCAGTACTTC. This codes for CASSLGGGYNEQYF.